Listed below are T cell receptor beta chains from one sample, sequenced in a study of blood T cell repertoires in COVID-19. The data were produced by immunoSEQ multiplex PCR, yet TCRdb's version contains in-frame clones alone and is incomplete. This table has just over 90,000 clones, approximately 86% appearing once. The specimen sequenced was peripheral blood. The source of these receptors is a woman older than 75 with acute or convalescent COVID-19. Each CDR3 is given with its conserved first and last residue. A D gene is named only where the DNA matches it firmly. The size field is filled for only some rows; it gives once, few, many or a size class.

>TRBV7-2|TRBJ1-5|-|TRBD1
TGTGCCAGCAGCAGACAGGGGGCCGGCAATCAGCCCCAGCATTTT
CASSRQGAGNQPQHF
>TRBV7-3|TRBJ1-2|-|TRBD1
TGTGCCAGCAGCTCCCGGGACAGCCGTGGCTACACCTTC
CASSSRDSRGYTF
>TRBV19|TRBJ1-2|-|-
TGTGCCAGTAGTATAGTGTCGAACTCCGTCGCGGCTAACTATGGCTACACCTTC
CASSIVSNSVAANYGYTF
>TRBV10-2|TRBJ1-2|-|-
TGCGCCAGCAGTGAGATCGAAAGGGGCTATGGCTACACCTTC
CASSEIERGYGYTF
>TRBV7-2|TRBJ1-6|-|-
TGTGCCAGCAGCTCAACGGGCAGGGGAGGGAATTCACCCCTCCACTTT
CASSSTGRGGNSPLHF
>TRBV5-1|TRBJ2-3|once|-
TGCGCCAGCAGCTTGATAGGGGGGGTAGATACGCAGTATTTT
CASSLIGGVDTQYF
>TRBV5-1|TRBJ2-7|-|TRBD2
TGCGCCAGCAGCTTGGCACTGACTAGCCAAGAGCAGTACTTC
CASSLALTSQEQYF
>TRBV29-1|TRBJ1-1|few|-
TGCAGCTGCCGGCAGGGCGATAGCACTGAAGCTTTCTTT
CSCRQGDSTEAFF
>TRBV5-4|TRBJ2-5|-|TRBD2
TGTGCCAGCAGCTCGCTACGGGGGGAAGAGACCCAGTACTTC
CASSSLRGEETQYF
>TRBV18|TRBJ1-1|-|-
TGTGCCAGCTCACCCGCCGGGATTGAAGCTTTCTTT
CASSPAGIEAFF
>TRBV5-1|TRBJ1-1|few|-
TGCGCCAGCAGCTCGACGGTCACGGGGAACACTGAAGCTTTCTTT
CASSSTVTGNTEAFF
>TRBV18|TRBJ1-6|-|-
TGTGCCAGCTCACCAAGCGGGGGGCCCACCCTCCACTTT
CASSPSGGPTLHF
>TRBV7-9|TRBJ1-1|-|-
TGTGCCAGCAGCTCAAACAGGGAGGGCACTGAAGCTTTCTTT
CASSSNREGTEAFF
>TRBV7-3|TRBJ2-7|-|TRBD1
TGTGCCAGCAGCTTAAGGGGACAGGGCTACGAGCAGTACTTC
CASSLRGQGYEQYF
>TRBV6-5|TRBJ1-2|-|-
TGTGCCAGCAGTTACACAACAGGGTCCTTCAATGGCTACACCTTC
CASSYTTGSFNGYTF
>TRBV3-1/TRBV3-2|TRBJ1-1|-|-
TGTGCCAGCAGCCAAGTCGGAGGGGACACTGAAGCTTTCTTT
CASSQVGGDTEAFF
>TRBV15|TRBJ1-2|once|TRBD1
TGTGCCACCAGCAGAGAACTGACAGGGGGCTATGGCTACACCTTC
CATSRELTGGYGYTF
>TRBV28|TRBJ1-1|-|-
TGTGCCAGCTCGCATTACAGGACAGTGAACACTGAAGCTTTCTTT
CASSHYRTVNTEAFF
>TRBV2|TRBJ2-7|-|-
TGTGCCAGCAGTTGGACCTTAGCGGGACAGGGCCCCTACGAGCAGTACTTC
CASSWTLAGQGPYEQYF
>TRBV15|TRBJ2-7|-|TRBD1
TGTGCCACCAGCAGAGAGGGACAGGGGGCCGACTACGAGCAGTACTTC
CATSREGQGADYEQYF
>TRBV10-3|TRBJ1-2|-|TRBD1
TGTGCCATCAGTGAGTCCGCCGGGACAGGGTTCGGCTATGGCTACACCTTC
CAISESAGTGFGYGYTF
>TRBV2|TRBJ2-1|-|TRBD2
TGTGCCAGCAGTATTAGCGGGGGGGCCAAGGAGGCAAAGTTCTTC
CASSISGGAKEAKFF
>TRBV5-5|TRBJ2-5|-|TRBD1
TGTGCCAGCAGCTTGGGGGTGGGGACAGACCTTCGAGAGACCCAGTACTTC
CASSLGVGTDLRETQYF
>TRBV7-9|TRBJ2-1|-|TRBD2
TGTGCCAGCAGCTCACGACTAGCGGGGGGCAATGAGCAGTTCTTC
CASSSRLAGGNEQFF
>TRBV6-6|TRBJ1-6|-|-
TGTGCCAGCAGTTACTCAGGCAGGGGAAAGAATTCACCCCTCCACTTT
CASSYSGRGKNSPLHF
>TRBV7-9|TRBJ1-1|-|-
TGTGCCAGCAGCTTAAGCGCGGGGCTTGGCATCCAAGCTTTCTTT
CASSLSAGLGIQAFF
>TRBV18|TRBJ2-7|-|-
TGTGCCAGCTCAACTCGGACAGGAGGGGAAAGCGAGCAGTACTTC
CASSTRTGGESEQYF
>TRBV9|TRBJ1-3|-|-
TGTGCCAGCAGCGCATCTCAGTCAATGGCCCCTGGAAACACCATATATTTT
CASSASQSMAPGNTIYF
>TRBV7-9|TRBJ1-3|medium-sized|-
TGTGCCAGCAGCTCGACGGGGGCCATATATTTT
CASSSTGAIYF
>TRBV6-1|TRBJ2-4|once|-
TGTGCCAGCAGTGAAGCTACATTAGCCAAAAACATTCAGTACTTC
CASSEATLAKNIQYF
>TRBV6-5|TRBJ2-6|-|-
TGTGCCATCCGGGTCCCTGGGGCCAACGTCCTGACTTTC
CAIRVPGANVLTF
>TRBV5-4|TRBJ1-4|-|TRBD1
TGTGCCAGCAGCGGGCGGACAGGGGGGAATGAAAAACTGTTTTTT
CASSGRTGGNEKLFF
>TRBV19|TRBJ2-1|-|-
TGTGCCAGTAGTATAGATCGGGGTTGGAGTGATGAGCAGTTCTTC
CASSIDRGWSDEQFF
>TRBV7-6|TRBJ1-6|-|-
TGTGCCAGCAGCTTATACTCCAAGGGGCATGATTCACCCCTCCACTTT
CASSLYSKGHDSPLHF
>TRBV2|TRBJ1-4|once|TRBD1
TGTGCCAGCAGTTGGGACAGGGGGAACGAAAAACTGTTTTTT
CASSWDRGNEKLFF
>TRBV29-1|TRBJ1-2|-|-
TGCAGCGTACCTAGAGGGCCGCAGAGTGGCTACACCTTC
CSVPRGPQSGYTF
>TRBV5-8|TRBJ2-3|-|-
TGTGCCAGCAGTTCCACGTGGGAGCCGTGGGATACGCAGTATTTT
CASSSTWEPWDTQYF
>TRBV5-1|TRBJ2-3|once|-
TGCGCCAGCAGTTTGACAGGTCGGGTCACAGATACGCAGTATTTT
CASSLTGRVTDTQYF
>TRBV3-1/TRBV3-2|TRBJ2-7|-|TRBD1
TGTGCCAGCAGCCCAGACAGGGTGTTATCCTACGAGCAGTACTTC
CASSPDRVLSYEQYF
>TRBV5-1|TRBJ2-1|-|-
TGCGCCAGCAGCCCTCCTAGACCCCCCAATGAGCAGTTCTTC
CASSPPRPPNEQFF
>TRBV5-1|TRBJ2-3|-|TRBD1
TGCGCCAGCAGCACCCCGGGACAGGGGGGAGATACGCAGTATTTT
CASSTPGQGGDTQYF
>TRBV11-2|TRBJ1-4|-|TRBD1
TGTGCCAGCAGCCGACTCAGGGGGCAGGGAACTAATGAAAAACTGTTTTTT
CASSRLRGQGTNEKLFF
>TRBV24-1|TRBJ2-4|-|-
TGTGCCACCAGTGAAGGAGGGGACCTAGCCAAAAACATTCAGTACTTC
CATSEGGDLAKNIQYF
>TRBV5-6|TRBJ2-2|-|TRBD2
TGTGCCAGCAGCCCCCTAGGACTAGCGGAACGAAAGTCCGGGGAGCTGTTTTTT
CASSPLGLAERKSGELFF
>TRBV10-3|TRBJ2-7|-|-
TGTGCCATCAGTGATTCCGGGACACTTACCTACGAGCAGTACTTC
CAISDSGTLTYEQYF
>TRBV9|TRBJ2-3|once|TRBD1
TGTGCCAGCAGCGTTCACACAGGGGGCGGGGGCACAGATACGCAGTATTTT
CASSVHTGGGGTDTQYF
>TRBV15|TRBJ2-3|few|TRBD2
TGTGCCACCAGCAGTTCACGGGGGGGCCCCGCAGATACGCAGTATTTT
CATSSSRGGPADTQYF
>TRBV30|TRBJ2-5|-|-
TGTGCCTGGAGCTGCCTAGCACAAGAGACCCAGTACTTC
CAWSCLAQETQYF
>TRBV19|TRBJ1-1|few|-
TGTGCCAGTAGTATAAGGAGGGACACTGAAGCTTTCTTT
CASSIRRDTEAFF
>TRBV6-6|TRBJ1-2|-|-
TGTGCCAGCAGTTACTCGAATACGGGGGACGGCTACACCTTC
CASSYSNTGDGYTF
>TRBV19|TRBJ1-6|-|-
TGTGCCAGTAATGTGGGGGGGGCGGATTCACCCCTCCACTTT
CASNVGGADSPLHF
>TRBV6-6|TRBJ1-1|-|-
TGTGCCAGCAGACTCTCGCGGGGCCCTGAAGCTTTCTTT
CASRLSRGPEAFF
>TRBV5-1|TRBJ2-5|-|-
TGCGCCAGCTACAGGGAGGGGGAGACCCAGTACTTC
CASYREGETQYF